Here is one T cell receptor (beta chain) with its context. The antigen is unknown. CDR1 and CDR2 (germline): SGDLS, YYNGEE. CDR3 length: 15 amino acids. The V gene end was trimmed by 3 bases and the J gene end by 3 bases; junction bases not matched to a gene: 5. The data were taken from a study of cytomegalovirus exposure and HLA in healthy donors. General study results and limits: Accounts indicate the classifier identified cytomegalovirus status with strong specificity and sensitivity. First-cohort TCR clusters tended to co-occur in the approximately 120 validation repertoires, a later analysis found.

An approximately 120-subject validation cohort, separate from the roughly 700-subject first cohort, supplied the donors. Only in-frame clones appear in the TCRdb table, and some are missing; sequencing was by immunoSEQ multiplex PCR. This sample yields fewer than 120,000 clones, of which approximately 89% are seen a single time; under 2% belongs to the top ten. The TCR was taken from a woman in her late teens or twenties in good health and CMV-seronegative. Sequencing was carried out using PBMCs. The chain employs TRBV9 and TRBJ2-1; 8 nucleotides match TRBD2. CDR3 coding DNA: TGTGCCAGCAGCGCGACTAGCGCCTTCTACAATGAGCAGTTCTTC. This gives the protein CASSATSAFYNEQFF.